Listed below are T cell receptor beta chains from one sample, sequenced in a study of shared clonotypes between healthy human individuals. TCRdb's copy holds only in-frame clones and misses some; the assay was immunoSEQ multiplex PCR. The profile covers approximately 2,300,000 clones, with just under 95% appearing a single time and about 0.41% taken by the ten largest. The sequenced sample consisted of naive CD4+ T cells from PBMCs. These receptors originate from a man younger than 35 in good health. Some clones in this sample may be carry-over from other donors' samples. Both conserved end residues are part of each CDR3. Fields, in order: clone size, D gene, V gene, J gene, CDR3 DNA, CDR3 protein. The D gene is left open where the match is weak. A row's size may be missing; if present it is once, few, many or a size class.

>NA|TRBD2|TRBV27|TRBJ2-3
TGTGCCAGCAGTTCCCCGGGACTAGCAGTAGATACGCAGTATTTT
CASSSPGLAVDTQYF
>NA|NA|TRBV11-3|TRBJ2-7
TGTGCCAGCAGCTTTAGCACCGGGATGCACGAGCAGTACTTC
CASSFSTGMHEQYF
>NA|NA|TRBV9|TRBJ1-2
TGTGCCAGCAGCCCCACGAGCGGGCCAAATGTCTATGGCTACACCTTC
CASSPTSGPNVYGYTF
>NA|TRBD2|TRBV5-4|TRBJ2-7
TGTGCCAGCAGCTTGGAAAGCGGGAGCTGGTACGAGCAGTACTTC
CASSLESGSWYEQYF
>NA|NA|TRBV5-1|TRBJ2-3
TGCGCCAGCAGCTTGCGCCACAGCACAGATACGCAGTATTTT
CASSLRHSTDTQYF
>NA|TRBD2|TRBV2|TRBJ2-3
TGTGCCAGCAGCCTAGCGGGAGTGGGAGATACGCAGTATTTT
CASSLAGVGDTQYF
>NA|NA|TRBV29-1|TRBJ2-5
TGCAGCGTTGAAGGAGGACAGCCGGAGACCCAGTACTTC
CSVEGGQPETQYF
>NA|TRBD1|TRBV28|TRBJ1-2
TGTGCCAGCAGGGCGCCACCCGGGACAGCCTATGGCTACACCTTC
CASRAPPGTAYGYTF
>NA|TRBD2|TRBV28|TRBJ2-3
TGTGCCAGCAGTTTCTGGGAGGGAGGTACAGATACGCAGTATTTT
CASSFWEGGTDTQYF
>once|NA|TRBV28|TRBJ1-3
TGTGCCACCATCTCCCACGTAGGAAACACCATATATTTT
CATISHVGNTIYF
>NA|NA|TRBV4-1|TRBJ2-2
TGCGCCAGCAGCCACGAGAGCGTGGAGGCCGGGGAGCTGTTTTTT
CASSHESVEAGELFF
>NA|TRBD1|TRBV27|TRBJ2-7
TGTGCCAGCAGACTACAGGGGGCAGGCCTCGGTGAGCAGTACTTC
CASRLQGAGLGEQYF
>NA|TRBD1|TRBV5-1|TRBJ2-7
TGCGCCAGCAGCCAGGACAGGGTCGGGAGCGAGCAGTACTTC
CASSQDRVGSEQYF
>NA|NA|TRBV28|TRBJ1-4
TGTGCCAGCAGCCAGGTTCAAGAGGGTGAAAAACTGTTTTTT
CASSQVQEGEKLFF
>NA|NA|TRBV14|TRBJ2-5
TGTGCCAGCAGCCCCCACTACAAACCCCAGTACTTC
CASSPHYKPQYF
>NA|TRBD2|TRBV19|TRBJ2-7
TGTGCCAGTAGTAGGCTAGCGGGAGTTGGGTACGAGCAGTACTTC
CASSRLAGVGYEQYF
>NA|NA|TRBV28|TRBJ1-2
TGTGCCAGCAGTCCAGGGGTCTATGGCTACACCTTC
CASSPGVYGYTF
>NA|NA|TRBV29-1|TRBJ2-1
TGCAGCGTTTTAACCTCCAGGAATGAGCAGTTCTTC
CSVLTSRNEQFF
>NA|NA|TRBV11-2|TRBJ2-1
TGTGCCAGCAGCCCCGGCCTGTTCAGGGATGAGCAGTTCTTC
CASSPGLFRDEQFF
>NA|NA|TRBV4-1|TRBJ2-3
TGCGCCAGCAGCCAGGGACCTTCGCTGAGGTATTTT
CASSQGPSLRYF
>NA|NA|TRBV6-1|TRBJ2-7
TGTGCCAGCAGTGAGAGACTCCTCTACGAGCAGTACTTC
CASSERLLYEQYF
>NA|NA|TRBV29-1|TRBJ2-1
TGCAGCGCACCTGACAGTTATGAGCAGTTCTTC
CSAPDSYEQFF
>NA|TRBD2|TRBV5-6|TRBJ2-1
TGTGCCAGCAGCTCGTCCTTCGCGGGAGGGAGGAACAATGAGCAGTTCTTC
CASSSSFAGGRNNEQFF
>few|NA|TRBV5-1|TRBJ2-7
TGCGCCAGCAGTCCGGGACCCACGAGGGGATACGAGCAGTACTTC
CASSPGPTRGYEQYF
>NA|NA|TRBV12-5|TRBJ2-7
TGTGCTAGTGGTTTGCCGGGGTCAGCGATTAGCTCCTACGAGCAGTACTTC
CASGLPGSAISSYEQYF
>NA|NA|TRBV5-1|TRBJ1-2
TGCGCCAGCAGCTTCCAAGGGGACTATGGCTACACCTTC
CASSFQGDYGYTF
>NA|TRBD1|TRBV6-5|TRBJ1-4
TGTGCCAGCAGTTCCCTGGGACAGGGATGGGGTGAAAAACTGTTTTTT
CASSSLGQGWGEKLFF
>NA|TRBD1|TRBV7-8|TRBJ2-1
TGTGCCAGCAGTGAGGGACAGGGATACAATGAGCAGTTCTTC
CASSEGQGYNEQFF
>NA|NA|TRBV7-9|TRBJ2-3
TGTGCCAGCAGCTTGCATTTAGGCACAGATACGCAGTATTTT
CASSLHLGTDTQYF
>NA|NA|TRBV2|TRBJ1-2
TGTGCCAGCATAAGCAGAGCTAACTATGGCTACACCTTC
CASISRANYGYTF
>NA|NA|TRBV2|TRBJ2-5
TGTGCCAGCAGCTCTCCGAAGACCCAGTACTTC
CASSSPKTQYF
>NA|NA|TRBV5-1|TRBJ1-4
TGCGCCAGCAGCTTCCGGGGGGTAGGTGAAAAACTGTTTTTT
CASSFRGVGEKLFF
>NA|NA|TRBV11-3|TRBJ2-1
TGTGCCAGCAGCTTCTCTAGCGCCTACAATGAGCAGTTCTTC
CASSFSSAYNEQFF
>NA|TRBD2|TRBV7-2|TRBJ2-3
TGTGCCAGCAGCTTAGAAACTACTAGCGGTAGCACAGATACGCAGTATTTT
CASSLETTSGSTDTQYF
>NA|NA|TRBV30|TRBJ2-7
TGTGCCTGGAGTGCCGACCACGAGCAGTACTTC
CAWSADHEQYF
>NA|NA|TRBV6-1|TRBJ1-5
TGTGCCAGCCAGACAGGATATGGTGGGAATCAGCCCCAGCATTTT
CASQTGYGGNQPQHF
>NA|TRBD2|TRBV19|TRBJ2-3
TGTGCCAGTAGCAGACTAGCGGGAGTTGGCACAGATACGCAGTATTTT
CASSRLAGVGTDTQYF
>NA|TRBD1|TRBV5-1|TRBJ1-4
TGCGCCAGCAGCTTGGGGGACAGAGCGGGGATTAATGAAAAACTGTTTTTT
CASSLGDRAGINEKLFF
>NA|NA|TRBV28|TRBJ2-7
TGTGCCAGCTGCGGCAGCTCCTACGAGCAGTACTTC
CASCGSSYEQYF
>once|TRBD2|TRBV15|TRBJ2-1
TGTGCCACCAGCAGAGATCTACTAGCGGGAGCAATTGAGCAGTTCTTC
CATSRDLLAGAIEQFF
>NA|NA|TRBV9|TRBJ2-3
TGTGCCAGCAGCGTAGCAGGGGCGCTGGGAGATACGCAGTATTTT
CASSVAGALGDTQYF
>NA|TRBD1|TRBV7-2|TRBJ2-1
TGTGCCAGCAGCTCGGACAGGGATGTATACAATGAGCAGTTCTTC
CASSSDRDVYNEQFF
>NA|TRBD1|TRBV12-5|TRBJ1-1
TGTGCTAGTGGTTCAAACAGGGGGAGGACTGAAGCTTTCTTT
CASGSNRGRTEAFF
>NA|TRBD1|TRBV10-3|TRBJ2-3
TGTGCCATCAGTGCACAGGGGACAGATACGCAGTATTTT
CAISAQGTDTQYF
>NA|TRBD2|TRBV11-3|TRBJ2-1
TGTGCCAGCAGCCCCGGGACTAGCGGGAGGCATGAGCAGTTCTTC
CASSPGTSGRHEQFF
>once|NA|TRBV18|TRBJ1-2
TGTGCCAGCTCACCACCCGCGTTTAGGGGGTACACCTTC
CASSPPAFRGYTF
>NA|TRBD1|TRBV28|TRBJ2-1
TGTGCCAGCACCACCCCGCGGACAGGTATCTACAATGAGCAGTTCTTC
CASTTPRTGIYNEQFF
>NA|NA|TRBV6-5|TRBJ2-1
TGTGCCAGCAGTTCTACGACTAGATTCAATGAGCAGTTCTTC
CASSSTTRFNEQFF
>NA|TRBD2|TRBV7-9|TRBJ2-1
TGTGCCAGCAGCTTCCGGGACTACCGGAGTAATGAGCAGTTCTTC
CASSFRDYRSNEQFF
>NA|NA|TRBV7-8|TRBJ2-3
TGTGCCAGCAGCTTAGCGACGTCAGATACGCAGTATTTT
CASSLATSDTQYF
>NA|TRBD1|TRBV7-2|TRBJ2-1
TGTGCCAGCAGCTTAGAAACAGGGGGCCCCTACAATGAGCAGTTCTTC
CASSLETGGPYNEQFF
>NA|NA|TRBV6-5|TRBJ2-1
TGTGCCAGCAGTTACACATATTACAATGAGCAGTTCTTC
CASSYTYYNEQFF
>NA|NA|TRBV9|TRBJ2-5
TGTGCCAGTGGCGGTCACCAAGAGACCCAGTACTTC
CASGGHQETQYF
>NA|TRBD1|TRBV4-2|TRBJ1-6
TGTGCCAGCAGCCTGCGACAGGGGGTTATTTCACCCCTCCACTTT
CASSLRQGVISPLHF
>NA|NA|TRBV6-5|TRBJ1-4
TGTGCCAGCAATTGGGGGGGCAAAAATGAAAAACTGTTTTTT
CASNWGGKNEKLFF
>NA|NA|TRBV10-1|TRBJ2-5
TGCGCCAGCAGTCGCAGAATACAAGAGACCCAGTACTTC
CASSRRIQETQYF
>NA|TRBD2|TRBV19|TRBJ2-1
TGTGCCAGTACCTTGGCGGGAGGCATGGCTGAGCAGTTCTTC
CASTLAGGMAEQFF
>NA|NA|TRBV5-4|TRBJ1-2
TGTGCCAGCAGCTTGGGCGGGACCTACTATAACTATGGCTACACCTTC
CASSLGGTYYNYGYTF